This TCR beta chain emerged from a study of read filtering for tumor transcriptome and immune sequencing. Findings and caveats of the study: The sorted CD138-negative fraction was a mixed bone marrow immune population, not purified T cells.

This clonotype was seen ten or more times. The antigen remains undetermined. The library was built from about 370 ng RNA with molecular barcoded adaptors for alpha/delta and beta/gamma chains. TCRdb fed the reads into MiXCR, producing one record per CDR3 protein. The data show 100,000 to 150,000 distinct CDR3 sequences, about 13% seen once. Sequenced material: a population of CD138-negative cells sorted from bone marrow. This receptor was obtained from a donor aged 40 or older with multiple myeloma.

CDR3 region: CASSVDPGWDQPQHF. In DNA form, the CDR3 reads TGTGCCAGCAGCGTTGACCCCGGGTGGGATCAGCCCCAGCATTTT. The V gene is TRBV9, the J gene TRBJ1-5; D gene unclear. Germline CDR1 reads SGDLS; CDR2 reads YYNGEE. The length of the CDR3 is 15 residues. The germline V and J ends were trimmed by 2 bases and 5 bases, with 14 bases remaining between them.